This T cell receptor beta chain emerged from a study of Graves' ophthalmopathy and Graves' hyperthyroidism (dated by TCRdb to between 2017 and 2018). With respect to the entire study: Peripheral blood samples were taken at the time of initial diagnosis, before any treatment was given. The independent validation cohort included roughly 19 hyperthyroidism patients plus 17 patients who later progressed from hyperthyroidism to ophthalmopathy. To explore V-J signatures that separate ophthalmopathy from hyperthyroidism, a discovery set of approximately 100 patients was enrolled, consisting of about 43 with ophthalmopathy and roughly 57 with stable hyperthyroidism. In total, under 150 blood samples were TCR-sequenced: 40 to 45 ophthalmopathy, roughly 80 hyperthyroidism and approximately 17 hyperthyroidism-to-ophthalmopathy patients. Following sample collection, hyperthyroidism patients were given methimazole at a starting dose of 30 mg daily, and ophthalmopathy patients were given high-dose intravenous methylprednisolone. To tell Graves' ophthalmopathy apart from Graves' hyperthyroidism, and to predict which patients would progress to ophthalmopathy, the study relied on TCR beta repertoire signatures. In roughly six hyperthyroidism patients, the T-cell repertoire of thyroid tissue was compared with the T-cell repertoire of blood.

For repertoire sequencing, TCR beta CDR3 regions were amplified from RNA transcripts. The first round of RT-PCR was done with HTBI primers and the Qiagen OneStep RT-PCR kit, and was followed by a second round of multiplex PCR, then size selection and purification. Libraries were sequenced paired-end with 100 bp reads on an Illumina HiSeq2000. The source study handled its data this way. SOAPnuke was used to process the reads, throwing out any read that had adapters, had uncalled bases, had a mean Phred below 15, or lacked an exact constant-primer or identifier match. COPE v1.2.5 was used to merge the high-quality paired reads. Unique nucleotide sequences were defined as clonotypes and aligned to IMGT TRB V, D and J references using MiTCR v1.1. Analysis was restricted to V-J combinations with a frequency above 0.0001, which covered 99% to 99.2% of repertoires. For each V-J combination, a TCR clonal expansion and chaos score was defined as the ratio of F50 clonal expansion to chaos observed in the TCRdist matrix. Features were reduced by Welch's t-statistics and random forest to over ten V-J combinations, which fed a naive Bayes classifier. Thyroid-blood repertoire similarity was quantified with the Morisita-Horn index. TCRdb ran its own pipeline on the public reads, namely fastp trimming at Q25 and MiXCR clone calling, and kept in-frame beta chains. Each CDR3 protein gets just one entry, which takes the most common genes and DNA from the rows behind it. Here the V and J calls rest on TCRdb's processing, not on the authors' analysis. The sample yields some 750,000 distinct CDR3 sequences; about 44% were counted once. Clones ranked in the top ten supply approximately 43% of the sample.

Patients with ophthalmopathy had moderately to severely active disease, with a Clinical Activity Score of 3 or more, a NOSPECS grade of 4 or more, and a disease duration of less than 3 months. Patients were excluded if they had other autoimmune diseases, uncontrolled infections, pregnancy or lactation. Diagnosis was based on clinical symptoms, serum thyroxine, TRAb, thyroid ultrasound and orbital computed tomography. PBMCs were isolated from more than 8 ml of fresh peripheral blood by Ficoll-Paque density gradient centrifugation. Total RNA was extracted with Trizol reagent and quality-checked on an Agilent 2100 Bioanalyzer. This clonotype was found a few times. The specificity of this receptor is unknown. Per-base qualities were not stored, and no clone one base away is much larger. Paper-wide results and their limitations: Sample size was not predetermined statistically, and investigators were not blinded to group allocation. Most of the expanded thyroid clonotypes with a frequency above 0.001 were also detected in blood, and it was suggested that the thyroid immune response may be reflected by blood repertoires. The 13-signature model separated ophthalmopathy from stable hyperthyroidism with about 86% sensitivity and around 81% specificity in cross-validation, and 80%/75% in the test set. In validation, the model predicted ophthalmopathy progression with about 71% sensitivity and 72.22% specificity; around twelve predicted patients were CT-confirmed with GO in a median of around 6 months.

The CDR3 sequence holds 16 residues, the cysteine and phenylalanine included. Only the CDR3 DNA stays, 48 bases, in frame from base 1. V loses 1 base of germline sequence and J loses 4 bases, and the interval between the two ends is 18 bases. For CDR1 and CDR2, the germline V gene lists SGHRS and YFSETQ. The sample consisted of peripheral blood. Here the chain combines TRBV5-1 and TRBJ2-7; the D segment could be TRBD2, given 7 matching bases. The TCR was taken from an adult man with Graves' ophthalmopathy. Here the CDR3 is given as CASSLMSAGEGYEQYF. The DNA reads TGCGCCAGCAGCTTGATGTCTGCAGGGGAGGGATACGAGCAGTACTTC.